Listed below are T cell receptor beta chains from one sample, sequenced in a study of Ad26.COV2.S vaccination and SARS-CoV-2 variants. TCRdb's copy holds only in-frame clones and misses some; the assay was immunoSEQ multiplex PCR. The sample shows approximately 420,000 clones, 80% to 90% of them seen only once. The sequencing here drew on peripheral blood, taken in a trial of Ad26.COV2.S vaccine versus placebo. Receptor source: a person between 18 and 65 years old who received the Ad26.COV2.S COVID-19 vaccine or a placebo. The CDR3 runs from the conserved cysteine through the conserved F or W. D genes are given only for firm matches. Size is omitted from some rows. Given values are once, few, many or a class for expanded clones.

d_call clone_size j_call v_call cdr3_nt cdr3_aa
TRBD2 . TRBJ2-4 TRBV2 TGTGCCAGCAGACGGACTAGCGGGATTTTTCTAGCCAAAAACATTCAGTACTTC CASRRTSGIFLAKNIQYF
TRBD1 . TRBJ2-7 TRBV19 TGTGCCAGTAGTCTCAGGGGGCACTACGAGCAGTACTTC CASSLRGHYEQYF
. . TRBJ1-3 TRBV12-3/TRBV12-4 TGTGCCAGCAGTCCTTGGTCGGGAAACACCATATATTTT CASSPWSGNTIYF
. . TRBJ1-5 TRBV3-1/TRBV3-2 TGTGCCAGCAGCCAAGATCGAACGAGGGGGGGCCAGCCCCAGCATTTT CASSQDRTRGGQPQHF
. . TRBJ2-3 TRBV6-2/TRBV6-3 TGTGCCAGCAGCGACAGGACAGATACGCAGTATTTT CASSDRTDTQYF
. . TRBJ2-7 TRBV2 TGTGCCAGCATAGGCATAACCTACGAGCAGTACTTC CASIGITYEQYF
. once TRBJ1-1 TRBV5-8 TGTGCCAGCAGCTTCCATCGACGGACCACCATGAACACTGAAGCTTTCTTT CASSFHRRTTMNTEAFF
. . TRBJ2-5 TRBV3-1/TRBV3-2 TGTGCCAGCAGACGACAGGGAGGGTCGGGGACCCAGTACTTC CASRRQGGSGTQYF
. . TRBJ2-1 TRBV14 TGTGCCAGCAGCCCCGGTGCTAGCTCCTACAATGAGCAGTTCTTC CASSPGASSYNEQFF
. . TRBJ2-5 TRBV30 TGTGCCTGGAGTGTCACTCTTCGGTGGGGGAGTCAAGAGACCCAGTACTTC CAWSVTLRWGSQETQYF
. . TRBJ1-3 TRBV5-4 TGTGCCAGCAGCTGGGGCGGTGGAAACACCATATATTTT CASSWGGGNTIYF
. . TRBJ1-5 TRBV6-5 TGTGCCAGTAGGGGACGGAGCAATCAGCCCCAGCATTTT CASRGRSNQPQHF
. . TRBJ1-2 TRBV29-1 TGCAGCGTTGACCCCAGGGGCCTCTATGGCTACACCTTC CSVDPRGLYGYTF
TRBD1 . TRBJ2-1 TRBV6-5 TGTGCCAGCAGTTACAGGGGGCTCTCCTACAATGAGCAGTTCTTC CASSYRGLSYNEQFF
. . TRBJ2-3 TRBV11-2 TGTGCCAGCAGCTTAGTTTACGGGTCCGGGAATACGCAGTATTTT CASSLVYGSGNTQYF
TRBD2 . TRBJ2-3 TRBV3-1/TRBV3-2 TGTGCCAGCAGCCAAGAGGCTAGCGGGTCATCTGATACGCAGTATTTT CASSQEASGSSDTQYF
. once TRBJ1-6 TRBV7-6 TGTGCCAGCAGCTTAGGCCAGATAGGGTCACCCCTCCACTTT CASSLGQIGSPLHF
TRBD2 . TRBJ2-3 TRBV6-6 TGTGCCAGCAGTCCCCGGACTAGCGGCACAGATACGCAGTATTTT CASSPRTSGTDTQYF
TRBD2 . TRBJ2-5 TRBV6-5 TGTGCCACCAAACAGACTAGCGGGGAAAAGACCCAGTACTTC CATKQTSGEKTQYF
. . TRBJ1-1 TRBV6-5 TGTGCCAGCAGTTCAACAGGGACCTCAAACACTGAAGCTTTCTTT CASSSTGTSNTEAFF
. once TRBJ1-1 TRBV6-5 TGTGCCAGCAGTTCCCAGGTTGAAGCTTTCTTT CASSSQVEAFF
. . TRBJ2-7 TRBV11-3 TGTGCCAGCAGCTTAGGGACTGCCTCCTACGAGCAGTACTTC CASSLGTASYEQYF
. . TRBJ2-7 TRBV7-8 TGTGCCAGCAGCTTACCGGGACGGGCCTACGAGCAGTACTTC CASSLPGRAYEQYF
. . TRBJ1-2 TRBV15 TGTGCCACCAGCAGAGAATATCTCGGTCGGAGAGGGAATACGTACAGCTTTGGCTACACCTTC CATSREYLGRRGNTYSFGYTF
TRBD1 . TRBJ1-4 TRBV3-1/TRBV3-2 TGTGCCAGCAGCCAAGGTTCAGGGGGAGAAAAACTGTTTTTT CASSQGSGGEKLFF
. . TRBJ2-3 TRBV6-4 TGTGCCAGCAGTGATAGTCGGACAGATACGCAGTATTTT CASSDSRTDTQYF
TRBD1 once TRBJ2-7 TRBV7-9 TGTGCCAGCAGTTTTAGGAGTAGGGACAGGGGCTCCTACGAGCAGTACTTC CASSFRSRDRGSYEQYF
. . TRBJ2-5 TRBV5-1 TGCGCCAGCAGCACGGGGACTCCCAAGGAGACCCAGTACTTC CASSTGTPKETQYF
. . TRBJ1-5 TRBV4-3 TGCGCCAGCAGCCAAGAACAGGAATTTACTCAGCCCCAGCATTTT CASSQEQEFTQPQHF
TRBD1 . TRBJ2-7 TRBV6-5 TGTGCCAGCAGTTCACCGGGACAGGGGGCCTCCTACGAGCAGTACTTC CASSSPGQGASYEQYF
TRBD2 . TRBJ2-1 TRBV3-1/TRBV3-2 TGTGCCAGCAGCCTCCCTAGCGGGGGGCCACATGAGCAGTTCTTC CASSLPSGGPHEQFF
. . TRBJ1-1 TRBV7-2 TGTGCCAGCAGCTTTAACAGGGTGGACACTGAAGCTTTCTTT CASSFNRVDTEAFF
. few TRBJ1-6 TRBV4-2 TGTGCCAGCAGCCAAGATCCTGGGGTAGGCTCACCCCTCCACTTT CASSQDPGVGSPLHF
. . TRBJ1-5 TRBV6-6 TGTGCCAGCAGTTACGCGGACGGTAGCAATCAGCCCCAGCATTTT CASSYADGSNQPQHF
TRBD2 . TRBJ2-1 TRBV18 TGTGCCAGCTCACCCTCAGGCGGGGGGCCTCGCAATGAGCAGTTCTTC CASSPSGGGPRNEQFF
. . TRBJ1-4 TRBV18 TGTGCCAGCTCCCGCTATACGGGTGAAAAACTGTTTTTT CASSRYTGEKLFF
. . TRBJ2-7 TRBV19 TGTGCCAGTAGTATAAATTCGGGTCCCTCTTACGAGCAGTACTTC CASSINSGPSYEQYF
. once TRBJ1-2 TRBV12-3/TRBV12-4 TGTGCCAGCAGCTTGGCGGGCGTCTATGGCTACACCTTC CASSLAGVYGYTF
. . TRBJ2-7 TRBV19 TGTGCCAGTAGTATCGAAGGCCTCCCTCCCTACGAGCAGTACTTC CASSIEGLPPYEQYF
. . TRBJ2-6 TRBV7-2 TGTGCCAGCAGCCTTACCCCCTCTGGGGCCAACGTCCTGACTTTC CASSLTPSGANVLTF
TRBD2 . TRBJ2-2 TRBV10-3 TGTGCCATCAGTGAGAGTGGTAGCGGGACCACCGGGGAGCTGTTTTTT CAISESGSGTTGELFF
. . TRBJ1-2 TRBV4-1 TGCGCCAGCAGCCTGAGGATAGACAGTGTCTATGGCTACACCTTC CASSLRIDSVYGYTF
TRBD2 . TRBJ2-5 TRBV4-1 TGCGCCAGCAGCCTCCGACTAGCGGGGGGAAAGTACCAAGAGACCCAGTACTTC CASSLRLAGGKYQETQYF
. . TRBJ2-1 TRBV5-4 TGTGCCAGCAGCCCCGGCAATTCCTACAATGAGCAGTTCTTC CASSPGNSYNEQFF
TRBD1 . TRBJ2-5 TRBV18 TGTGCCAGCTCACCCGGACAGGCGGAGACCCAGTACTTC CASSPGQAETQYF
. . TRBJ2-5 TRBV11-3 TGTGCCAGCAGCTTAGGGGGAGCTCAAGAGACCCAGTACTTC CASSLGGAQETQYF
TRBD1 . TRBJ2-7 TRBV7-2 TGTGCCAGCAGCTACGGGGGACAGGGCTACGAGCAGTACTTC CASSYGGQGYEQYF
TRBD1 . TRBJ2-7 TRBV19 TGTGCCAGCGCGACAGGGGTAGGGTACGAGCAGTACTTC CASATGVGYEQYF
. few TRBJ1-2 TRBV5-4 TGTGCCAGCAGCTTGGGAGGCGGTGGCTACACCTTC CASSLGGGGYTF
TRBD2 . TRBJ2-2 TRBV3-1/TRBV3-2 TGTGCCAGCAGCCAAGGGACTAGCGCGAACACCGGGGAGCTGTTTTTT CASSQGTSANTGELFF
. . TRBJ1-1 TRBV2 TGTGCCAGCAGTGAGGTGTTCGAAGCTTTCTTT CASSEVFEAFF